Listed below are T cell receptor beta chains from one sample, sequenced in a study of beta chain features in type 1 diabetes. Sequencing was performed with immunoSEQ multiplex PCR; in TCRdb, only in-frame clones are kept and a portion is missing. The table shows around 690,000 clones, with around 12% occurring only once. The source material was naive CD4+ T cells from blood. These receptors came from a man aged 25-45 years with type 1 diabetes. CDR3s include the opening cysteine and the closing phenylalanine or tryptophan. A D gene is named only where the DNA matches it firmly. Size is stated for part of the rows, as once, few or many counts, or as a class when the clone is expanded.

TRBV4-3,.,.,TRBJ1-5,CASSQDRDQPQHF,TGCGCCAGCAGCCAAGATCGGGATCAGCCCCAGCATTTT
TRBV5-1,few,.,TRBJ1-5,CASSLVSGSNQPQHF,TGCGCCAGCAGCTTGGTATCGGGTTCGAATCAGCCCCAGCATTTT
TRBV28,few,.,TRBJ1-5,CASSFGSGNQPQHF,TGTGCCAGCAGCTTTGGGAGTGGCAATCAGCCCCAGCATTTT
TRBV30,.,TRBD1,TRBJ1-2,CAWTQGGPGGYTF,TGTGCCTGGACACAGGGGGGCCCAGGAGGCTACACCTTC
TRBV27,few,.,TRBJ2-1,CASSHRVDNEQFF,TGTGCCAGTTCCCACAGGGTCGACAATGAGCAGTTCTTC
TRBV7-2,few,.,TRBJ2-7,CASSSPRAAYEQYF,TGTGCCAGCAGCTCCCCCCGGGCTGCCTACGAGCAGTACTTC
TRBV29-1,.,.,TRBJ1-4,CSVHLRGDREKLFF,TGCAGCGTCCACCTCCGGGGTGATCGCGAAAAACTGTTTTTT
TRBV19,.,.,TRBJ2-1,CASKDEVGSYNEQFF,TGTGCCAGTAAGGACGAAGTGGGAAGTTACAATGAGCAGTTCTTC
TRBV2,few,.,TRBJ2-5,CASHELRQETQYF,TGTGCCAGCCACGAACTACGCCAAGAGACCCAGTACTTC
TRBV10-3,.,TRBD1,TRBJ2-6,CATSGQLASGANVLTF,TGTGCCACATCGGGACAGCTTGCTTCTGGGGCCAACGTCCTGACTTTC
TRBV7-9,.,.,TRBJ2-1,CASSFGTRSYNEQFF,TGTGCCAGCAGCTTCGGCACCCGATCTTACAATGAGCAGTTCTTC
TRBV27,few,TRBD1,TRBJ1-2,CASSLRTGSGNYGYTF,TGTGCCAGCAGTTTAAGGACAGGGAGTGGTAACTATGGCTACACCTTC
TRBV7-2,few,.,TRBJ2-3,CASSLPGLGTDTQYF,TGTGCCAGCAGCTTACCTGGACTCGGCACAGATACGCAGTATTTT
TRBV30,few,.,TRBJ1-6,CAWSVRLIGRGNSPLHF,TGTGCCTGGAGTGTACGATTGATCGGCAGGGGAAATTCACCCCTCCACTTT
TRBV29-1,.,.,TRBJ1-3,CSGLGGASGNTIYF,TGCAGCGGACTCGGAGGGGCCTCTGGAAACACCATATATTTT
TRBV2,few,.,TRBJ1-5,CASSESDQAQPQHF,TGTGCCAGCAGTGAATCTGATCAGGCTCAGCCCCAGCATTTT
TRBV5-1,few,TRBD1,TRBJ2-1,CASSPGQGYNEQFF,TGCGCCAGCAGCCCAGGACAGGGTTACAATGAGCAGTTCTTC
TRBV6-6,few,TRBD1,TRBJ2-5,CASSLIGGQGSETQYF,TGTGCCAGCAGCCTTATAGGGGGACAGGGTAGTGAGACCCAGTACTTC
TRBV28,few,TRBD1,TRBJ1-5,CASSSQGSGQPQHF,TGTGCCAGCAGTTCACAGGGGTCTGGCCAGCCCCAGCATTTT
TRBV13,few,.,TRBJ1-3,CASSFSGAYSGNTIYF,TGTGCCAGCAGCTTCTCCGGTGCCTACTCTGGAAACACCATATATTTT
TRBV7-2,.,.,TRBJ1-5,CASSLVATGESQPQHF,TGTGCCAGCAGCTTAGTGGCTACGGGAGAGAGTCAGCCCCAGCATTTT
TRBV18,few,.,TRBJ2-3,CASSPTRDSDTQYF,TGTGCCAGCTCACCAACTCGGGACTCCGATACGCAGTATTTT